This TCR beta chain was profiled in a study of identical twins. TCRdb itself ran the 5' RACE reads through MiXCR, one entry per CDR3 protein. Seen here are 1.5 million or so distinct CDR3 sequences, 32% observed once, and the top ten hold more than 0.25%. The V gene's germline CDR1 is MNHNY and CDR2 SVGAGI (reference sequence). J lost 3 bases, V lost 6 bases, and 5 bases had no gene match. The CDR3 runs 15 residues. The J gene is TRBJ2-3, the V gene TRBV6-6; 11 nucleotides agree with TRBD1. Sequencing was performed on cord blood. The clonotype originates from a newborn girl in good health. This CDR3 reads CASSKGQGATDTQYF. CDR3 in DNA: TGTGCCAGCAGCAAAGGACAGGGGGCAACAGATACGCAGTATTTT.